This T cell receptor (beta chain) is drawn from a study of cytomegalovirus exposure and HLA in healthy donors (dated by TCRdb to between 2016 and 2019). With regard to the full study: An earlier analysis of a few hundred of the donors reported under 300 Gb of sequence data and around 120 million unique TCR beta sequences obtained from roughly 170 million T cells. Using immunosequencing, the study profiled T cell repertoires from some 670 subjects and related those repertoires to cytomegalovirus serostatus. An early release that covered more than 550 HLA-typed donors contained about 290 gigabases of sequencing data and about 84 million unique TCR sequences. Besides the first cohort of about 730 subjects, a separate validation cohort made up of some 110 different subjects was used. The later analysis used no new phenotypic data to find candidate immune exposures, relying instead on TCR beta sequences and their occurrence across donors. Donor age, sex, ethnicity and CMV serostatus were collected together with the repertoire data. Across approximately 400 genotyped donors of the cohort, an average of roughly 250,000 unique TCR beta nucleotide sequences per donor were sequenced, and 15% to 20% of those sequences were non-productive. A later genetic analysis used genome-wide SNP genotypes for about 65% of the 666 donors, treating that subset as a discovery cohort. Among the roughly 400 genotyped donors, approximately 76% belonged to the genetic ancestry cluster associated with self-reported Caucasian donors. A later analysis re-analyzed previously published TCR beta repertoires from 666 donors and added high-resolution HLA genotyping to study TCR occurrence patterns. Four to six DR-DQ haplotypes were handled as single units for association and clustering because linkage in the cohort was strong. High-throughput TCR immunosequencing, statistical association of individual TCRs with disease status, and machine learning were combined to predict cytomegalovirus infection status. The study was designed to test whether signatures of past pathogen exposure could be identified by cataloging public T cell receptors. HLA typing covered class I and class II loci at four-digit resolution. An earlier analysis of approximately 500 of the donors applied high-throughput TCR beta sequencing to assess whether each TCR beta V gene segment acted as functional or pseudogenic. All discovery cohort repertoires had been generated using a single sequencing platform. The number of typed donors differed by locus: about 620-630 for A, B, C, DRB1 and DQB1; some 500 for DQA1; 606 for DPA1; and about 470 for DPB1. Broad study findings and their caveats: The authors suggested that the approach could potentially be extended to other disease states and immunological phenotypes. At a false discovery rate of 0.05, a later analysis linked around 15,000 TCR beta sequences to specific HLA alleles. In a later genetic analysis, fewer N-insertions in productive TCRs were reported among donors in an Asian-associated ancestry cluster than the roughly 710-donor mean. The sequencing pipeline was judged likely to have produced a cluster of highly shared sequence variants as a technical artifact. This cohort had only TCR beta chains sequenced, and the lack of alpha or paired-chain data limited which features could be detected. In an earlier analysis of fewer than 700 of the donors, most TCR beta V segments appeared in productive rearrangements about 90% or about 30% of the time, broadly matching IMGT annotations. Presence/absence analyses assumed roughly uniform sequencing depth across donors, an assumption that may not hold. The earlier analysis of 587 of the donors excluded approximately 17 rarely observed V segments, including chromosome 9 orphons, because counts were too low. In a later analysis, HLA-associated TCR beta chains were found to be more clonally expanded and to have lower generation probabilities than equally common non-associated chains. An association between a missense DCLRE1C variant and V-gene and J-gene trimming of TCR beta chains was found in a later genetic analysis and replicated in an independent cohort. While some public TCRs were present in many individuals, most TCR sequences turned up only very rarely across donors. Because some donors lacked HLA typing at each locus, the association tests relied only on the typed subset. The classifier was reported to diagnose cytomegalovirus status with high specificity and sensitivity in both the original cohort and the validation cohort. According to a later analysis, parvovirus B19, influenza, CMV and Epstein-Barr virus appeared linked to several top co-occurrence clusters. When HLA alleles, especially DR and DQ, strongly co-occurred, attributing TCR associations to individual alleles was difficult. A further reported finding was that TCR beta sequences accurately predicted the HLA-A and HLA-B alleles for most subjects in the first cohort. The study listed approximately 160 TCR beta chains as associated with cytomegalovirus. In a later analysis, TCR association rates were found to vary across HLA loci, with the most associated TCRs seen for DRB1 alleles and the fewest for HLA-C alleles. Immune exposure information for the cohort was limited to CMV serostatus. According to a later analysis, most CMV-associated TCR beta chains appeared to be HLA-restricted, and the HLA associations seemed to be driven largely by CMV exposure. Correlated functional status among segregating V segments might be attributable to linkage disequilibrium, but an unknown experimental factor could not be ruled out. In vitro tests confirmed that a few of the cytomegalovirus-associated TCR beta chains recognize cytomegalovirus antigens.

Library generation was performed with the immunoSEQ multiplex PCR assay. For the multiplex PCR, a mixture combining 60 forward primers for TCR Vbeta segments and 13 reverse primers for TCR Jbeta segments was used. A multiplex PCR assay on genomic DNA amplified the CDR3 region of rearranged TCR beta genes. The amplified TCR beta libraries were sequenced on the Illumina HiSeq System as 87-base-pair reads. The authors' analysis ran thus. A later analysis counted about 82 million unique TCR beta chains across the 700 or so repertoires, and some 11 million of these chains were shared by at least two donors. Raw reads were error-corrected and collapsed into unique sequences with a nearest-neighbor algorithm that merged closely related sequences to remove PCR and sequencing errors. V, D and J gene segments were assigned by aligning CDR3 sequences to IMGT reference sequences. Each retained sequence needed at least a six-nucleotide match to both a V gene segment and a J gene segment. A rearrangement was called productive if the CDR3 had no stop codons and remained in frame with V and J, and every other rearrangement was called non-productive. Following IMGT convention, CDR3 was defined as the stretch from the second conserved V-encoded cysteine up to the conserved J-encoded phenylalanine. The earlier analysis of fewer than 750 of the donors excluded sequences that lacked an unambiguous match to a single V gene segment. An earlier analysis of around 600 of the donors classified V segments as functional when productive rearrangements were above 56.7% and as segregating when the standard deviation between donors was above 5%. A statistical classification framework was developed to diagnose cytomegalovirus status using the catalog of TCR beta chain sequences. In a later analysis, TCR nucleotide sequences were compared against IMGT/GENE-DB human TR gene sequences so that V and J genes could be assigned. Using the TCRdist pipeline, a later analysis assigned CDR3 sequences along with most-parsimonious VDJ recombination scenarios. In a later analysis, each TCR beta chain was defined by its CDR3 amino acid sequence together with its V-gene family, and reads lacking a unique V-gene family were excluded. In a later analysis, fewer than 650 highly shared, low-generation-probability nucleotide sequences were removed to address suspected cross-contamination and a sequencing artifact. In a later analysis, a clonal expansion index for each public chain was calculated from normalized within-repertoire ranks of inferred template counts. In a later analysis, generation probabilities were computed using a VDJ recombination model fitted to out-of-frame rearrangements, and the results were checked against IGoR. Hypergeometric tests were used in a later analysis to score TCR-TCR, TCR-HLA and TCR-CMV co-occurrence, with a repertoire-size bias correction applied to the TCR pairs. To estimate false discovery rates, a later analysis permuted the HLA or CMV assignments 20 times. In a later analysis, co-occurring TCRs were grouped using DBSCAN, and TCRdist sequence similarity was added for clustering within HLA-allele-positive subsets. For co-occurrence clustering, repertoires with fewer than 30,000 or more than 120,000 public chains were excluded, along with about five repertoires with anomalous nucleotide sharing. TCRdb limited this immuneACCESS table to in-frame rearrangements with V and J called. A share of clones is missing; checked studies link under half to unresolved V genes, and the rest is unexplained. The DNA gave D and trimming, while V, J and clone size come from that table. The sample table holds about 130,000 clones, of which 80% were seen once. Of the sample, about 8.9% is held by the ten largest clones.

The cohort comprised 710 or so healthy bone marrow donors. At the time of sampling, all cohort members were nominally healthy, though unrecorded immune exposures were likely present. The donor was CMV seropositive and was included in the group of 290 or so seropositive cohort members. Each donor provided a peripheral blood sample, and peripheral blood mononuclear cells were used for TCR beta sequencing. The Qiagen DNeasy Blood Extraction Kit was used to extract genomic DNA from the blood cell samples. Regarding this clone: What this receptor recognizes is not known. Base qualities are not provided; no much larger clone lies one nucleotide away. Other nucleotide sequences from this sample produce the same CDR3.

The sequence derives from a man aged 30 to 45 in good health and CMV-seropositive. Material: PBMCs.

The DNA is as follows: TGTGCCAGCAGCCCCCGACTCACAGATACGCAGTATTTT. It translates to CASSPRLTDTQYF. The rearranged segments are TRBV9 and TRBJ2-3; the D gene identity is not certain. V loses 4 bases of germline sequence and J loses 2 bases, and the interval between the two ends is 8 bases. The germline V gene yields SGDLS for CDR1 and YYNGEE for CDR2. The CDR3 contains 13 residues, cysteine and phenylalanine counted. Just CDR3 DNA is preserved here, 39 bases in frame from base 1.